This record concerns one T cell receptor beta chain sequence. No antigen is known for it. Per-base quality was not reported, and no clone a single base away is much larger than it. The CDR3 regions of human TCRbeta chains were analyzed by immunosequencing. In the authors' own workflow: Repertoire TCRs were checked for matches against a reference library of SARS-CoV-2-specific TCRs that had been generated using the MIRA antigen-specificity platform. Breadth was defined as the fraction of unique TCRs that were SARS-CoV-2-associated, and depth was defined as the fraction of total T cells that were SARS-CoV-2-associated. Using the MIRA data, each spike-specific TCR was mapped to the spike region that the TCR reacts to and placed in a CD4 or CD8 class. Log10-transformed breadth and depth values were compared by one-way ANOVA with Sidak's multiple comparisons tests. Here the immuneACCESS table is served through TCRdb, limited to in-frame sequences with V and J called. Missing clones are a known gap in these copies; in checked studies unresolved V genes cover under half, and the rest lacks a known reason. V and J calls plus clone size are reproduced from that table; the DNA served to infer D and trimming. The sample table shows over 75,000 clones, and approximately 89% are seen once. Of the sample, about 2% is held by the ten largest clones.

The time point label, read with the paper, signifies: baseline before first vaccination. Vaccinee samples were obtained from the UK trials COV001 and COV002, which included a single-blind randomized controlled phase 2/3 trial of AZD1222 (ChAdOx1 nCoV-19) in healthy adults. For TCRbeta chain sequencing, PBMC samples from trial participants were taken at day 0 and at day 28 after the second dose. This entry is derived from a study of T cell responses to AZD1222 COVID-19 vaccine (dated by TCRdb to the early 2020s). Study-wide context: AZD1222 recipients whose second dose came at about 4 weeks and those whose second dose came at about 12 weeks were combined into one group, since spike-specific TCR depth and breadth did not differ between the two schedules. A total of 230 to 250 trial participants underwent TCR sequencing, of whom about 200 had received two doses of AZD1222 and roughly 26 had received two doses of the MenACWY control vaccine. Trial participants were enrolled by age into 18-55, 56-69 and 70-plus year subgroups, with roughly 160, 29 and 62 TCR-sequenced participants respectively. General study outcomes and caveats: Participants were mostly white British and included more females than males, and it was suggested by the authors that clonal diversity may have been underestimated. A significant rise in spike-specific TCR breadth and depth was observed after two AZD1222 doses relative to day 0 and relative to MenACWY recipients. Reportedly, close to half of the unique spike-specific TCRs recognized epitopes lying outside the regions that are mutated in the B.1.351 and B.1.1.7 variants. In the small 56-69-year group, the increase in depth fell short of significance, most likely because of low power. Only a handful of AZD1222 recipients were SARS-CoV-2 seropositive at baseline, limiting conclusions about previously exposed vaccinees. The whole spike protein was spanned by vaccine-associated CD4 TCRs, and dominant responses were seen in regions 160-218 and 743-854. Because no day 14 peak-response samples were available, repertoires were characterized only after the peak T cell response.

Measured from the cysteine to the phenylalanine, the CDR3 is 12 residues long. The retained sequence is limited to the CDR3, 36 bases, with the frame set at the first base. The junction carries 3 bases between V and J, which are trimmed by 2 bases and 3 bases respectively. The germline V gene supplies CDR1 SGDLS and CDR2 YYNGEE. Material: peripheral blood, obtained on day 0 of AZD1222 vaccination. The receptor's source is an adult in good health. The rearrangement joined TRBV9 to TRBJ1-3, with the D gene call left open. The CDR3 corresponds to CASSVDGNTIYF. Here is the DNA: TGTGCCAGCAGCGTGGATGGAAACACCATATATTTT.